This TCR beta chain was retrieved from a study of blood T cells in healthy people across ages. Notes on the study in general: Researchers report that TCR beta diversity correlated strongly with naive T cell percentage. More naive CD4+ cells and higher diversity marked long-lived donors relative to aged donors.

Donors were healthy Caucasian individuals from Russia aged about 6 to 95. Trimming removed 4 bases from V and 7 bases from J; junction bases left unmatched: 6. The CDR3 totals 14 residues. Germline V gene lookup returns CDR1 KGHDR and CDR2 SFDVKD. With a J-beta primer mix and a sample-barcoded 5' primer, a second PCR ran roughly 6 to 11 cycles. Researchers report that a template-switch adaptor with 12 random nucleotides tagged each cDNA molecule. TCRdb called the 5' RACE reads again in MiXCR, with one record for every CDR3 protein. The data show 2 million or so distinct CDR3 sequences, 40% to 55% seen once. On this clonotype: Antigen unknown.

This TCR came from a woman aged 40 to 49 in good health. Sequencing was carried out using blood. The chain joins TRBV24-1 to TRBJ2-1; 7 bases align to TRBD2. CDR3 nucleotide sequence: TGTGCCACCAGTGAAGCGGGACTTAAAAATGAGCAGTTCTTC. As protein: CATSEAGLKNEQFF.